Described below is a single T cell receptor beta chain sequence and its context. What it binds is not known. The donors were members of the validation cohort, which comprised about 120 subjects and was separate from the first cohort of 666 subjects. The CDR3 sequence is 16 residues long. Per the germline V gene, CDR1 is SGHVS and CDR2 is FNYEAQ. V shed 2 bases and J 3 bases; nucleotides not matched to a gene: 8. This sample is part of a study of cytomegalovirus exposure and HLA in healthy donors. Study at large: A later analysis reported the same platform for the roughly 120 validation repertoires and the roughly 700 first-cohort repertoires.

Method: immunoSEQ multiplex PCR; TCRdb's copy keeps in-frame clones and lacks some. The sample lists about 330,000 clones; 87% were seen once. Overall study findings and caveats: The study listed about 150 cytomegalovirus-associated TCR beta chains. Both high specificity and high sensitivity reportedly marked the classifier's diagnosis of cytomegalovirus status.

The sample was PBMCs. The gene calls are TRBV7-6 and TRBJ2-7; 9 nucleotides match TRBD2. This sequence originates from a woman in her thirties in good health and CMV-seropositive. CDR3 loop: CASSLTPGSGGYEQYF. The CDR3, as DNA: TGTGCCAGCAGCTTAACTCCGGGTAGCGGGGGCTACGAGCAGTACTTC.